The present TCR beta chain was sequenced within a study of post-analysis software for immune sequencing data. The overall study: Recorded disease courses covered relapsing-remitting, secondary progressive and progressive-relapsing multiple sclerosis. Some patients had no subtype annotation. Study-wide findings and caveats: Controls showed lower frequencies than patients for roughly five TRBV segments, and TRBV5-6, TRBV5-1 and TRBV20-1 were among these. Versus controls, multiple sclerosis patients showed significantly lower diversity (normalized Chao1). Samples from one preparation batch, clustered by F measure, grouped strongly together.

In its sample, this clonotype was seen a few times. Its cognate antigen is unknown. One base away lies a much larger clone, so this may be a sequencing read error. V was clipped by 1 base and J by 3 bases, with 11 bases between them. Germline values: CDR1 SGHRS, CDR2 YFSETQ. CDR3 length equals 14 residues. TCR beta libraries were prepared from cDNA with unique molecular identifiers. MiXCR, applied by TCRdb to the PCR reads, yields one record per CDR3 protein. The table records 400,000 to 500,000 distinct CDR3 sequences, over 30% of them present only once. V is TRBV5-1 and J is TRBJ2-7; maybe TRBD1 (6 bases). The specimen was blood. The source of this sequence is a girl aged 2-10 years with multiple sclerosis. CDR3 nucleotide sequence: TGCGCCAGCAGCTTGACGGGGACACGCTACGAGCAGTACTTC. Protein sequence: CASSLTGTRYEQYF.